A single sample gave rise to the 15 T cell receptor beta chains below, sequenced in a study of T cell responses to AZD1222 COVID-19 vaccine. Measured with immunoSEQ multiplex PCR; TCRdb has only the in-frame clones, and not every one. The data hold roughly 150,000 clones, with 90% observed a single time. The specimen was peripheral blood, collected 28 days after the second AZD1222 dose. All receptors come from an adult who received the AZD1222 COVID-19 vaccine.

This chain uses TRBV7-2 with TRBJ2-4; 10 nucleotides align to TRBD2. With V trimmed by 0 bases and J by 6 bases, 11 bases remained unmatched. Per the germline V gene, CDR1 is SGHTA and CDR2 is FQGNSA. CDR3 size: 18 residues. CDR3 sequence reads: CASSLAGSGGVVRNIQYF. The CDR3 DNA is TGTGCCAGCAGCTTAGCGGGGAGCGGGGGGGTCGTACGAAACATTCAGTACTTC.

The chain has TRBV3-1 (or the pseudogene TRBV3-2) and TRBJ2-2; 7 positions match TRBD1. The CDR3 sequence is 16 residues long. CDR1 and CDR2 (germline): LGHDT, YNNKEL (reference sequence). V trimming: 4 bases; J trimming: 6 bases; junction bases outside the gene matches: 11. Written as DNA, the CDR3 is TGTGCCAGCAGCCGCCAGACAGGGACGGGGTCCGGGGAGCTGTTTTTT. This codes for CASSRQTGTGSGELFF.

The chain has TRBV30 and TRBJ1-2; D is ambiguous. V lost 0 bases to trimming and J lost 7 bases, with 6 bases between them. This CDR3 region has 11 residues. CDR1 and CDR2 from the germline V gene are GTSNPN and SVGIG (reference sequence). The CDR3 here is CAWSVLSGYTF. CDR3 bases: TGTGCCTGGAGTGTACTTTCTGGCTACACCTTC.

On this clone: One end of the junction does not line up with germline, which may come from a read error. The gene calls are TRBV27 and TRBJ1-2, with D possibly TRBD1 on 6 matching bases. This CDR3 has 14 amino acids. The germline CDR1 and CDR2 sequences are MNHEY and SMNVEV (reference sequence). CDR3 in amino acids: CASSLSTGNFGYTF. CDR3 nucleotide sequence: TGTGCCAGCAGTTTATCAACAGGGAACTTTGGCTACACCTTC.

The CDR3 sequence is CASSEARTGNSPLHF. CDR3 coding DNA: TGTGCCAGCAGTGAAGCGCGCACTGGCAATTCACCCCTCCACTTT. The chain combines TRBV6-1 with TRBJ1-6; D remains unclear. Trimming stripped 0 bases from V and 7 bases from J, with 10 bases between. Germline V gives CDR1 MNHNS, CDR2 SASEGT. CDR3 length: 15 residues.

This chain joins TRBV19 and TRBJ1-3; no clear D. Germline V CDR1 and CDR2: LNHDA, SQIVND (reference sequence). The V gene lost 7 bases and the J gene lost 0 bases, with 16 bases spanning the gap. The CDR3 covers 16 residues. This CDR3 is CASTETNPFSGNTIYF. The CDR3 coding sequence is TGTGCCAGTACAGAGACAAATCCCTTCTCTGGAAACACCATATATTTT.

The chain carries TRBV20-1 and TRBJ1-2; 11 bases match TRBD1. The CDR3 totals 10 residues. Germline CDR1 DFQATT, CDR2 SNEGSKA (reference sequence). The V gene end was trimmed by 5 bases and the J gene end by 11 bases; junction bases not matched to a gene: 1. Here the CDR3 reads CSAWDRGYTF. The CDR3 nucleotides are TGCAGTGCTTGGGACAGGGGGTACACCTTC.

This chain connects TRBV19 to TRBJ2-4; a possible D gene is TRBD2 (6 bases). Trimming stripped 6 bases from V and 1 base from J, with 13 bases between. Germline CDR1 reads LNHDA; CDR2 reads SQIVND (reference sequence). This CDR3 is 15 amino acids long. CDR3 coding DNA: TGTGCCAGTAGGGGCGGGGAGGTTGCCAAAAACATTCAGTACTTC. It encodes CASRGGEVAKNIQYF. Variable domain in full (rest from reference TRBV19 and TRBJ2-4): DGGITQSPKYLFRKEGQNVTLSCEQNLNHDAMYWYRQDPGQGLRLIYYSQIVNDFQKGDIAEGYSVSREKKESFPLTVTSAQKNPTAFYLCASRGGEVAKNIQYFGAGTRLSVL.

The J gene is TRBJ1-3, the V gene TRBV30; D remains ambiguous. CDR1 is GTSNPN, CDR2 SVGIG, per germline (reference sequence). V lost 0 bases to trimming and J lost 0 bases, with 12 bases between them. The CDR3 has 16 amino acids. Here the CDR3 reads CAWSVSGSNSGNTIYF. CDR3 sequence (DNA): TGTGCCTGGAGTGTTTCCGGGAGCAACTCTGGAAACACCATATATTTT.

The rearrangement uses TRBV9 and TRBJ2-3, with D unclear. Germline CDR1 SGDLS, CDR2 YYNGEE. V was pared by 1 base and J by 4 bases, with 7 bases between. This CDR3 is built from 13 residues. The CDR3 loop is CASSVLSSDTQYF. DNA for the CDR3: TGTGCCAGCAGCGTATTGTCTTCAGATACGCAGTATTTT.

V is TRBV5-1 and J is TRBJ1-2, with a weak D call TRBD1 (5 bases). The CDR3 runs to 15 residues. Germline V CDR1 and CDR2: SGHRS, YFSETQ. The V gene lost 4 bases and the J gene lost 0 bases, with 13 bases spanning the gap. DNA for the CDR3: TGCGCCAGCAGCGGGACGGCCGGGGCTAACTATGGCTACACCTTC. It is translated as CASSGTAGANYGYTF. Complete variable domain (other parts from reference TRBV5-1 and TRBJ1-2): KAGVTQTPRYLIKTRGQQVTLSCSPISGHRSVSWYQQTPGQGLQFLFEYFSETQRNKGNFPGRFSGRQFSNSRSEMNVSTLELGDSALYLCASSGTAGANYGYTFGSGTRLTVV.

The CDR3 spells CSVAGQGLQFF. The DNA of the CDR3 is TGCAGCGTTGCAGGACAGGGGTTGCAGTTCTTC. This chain links TRBV29-1 with TRBJ2-1, with TRBD1 matching over 9 bases. CDR1 and CDR2 (germline): SQVTM, ANQGSEA. The CDR3 consists of 11 residues. V lost 4 bases to trimming and J lost 12 bases; unmatched junction nucleotides: 4.

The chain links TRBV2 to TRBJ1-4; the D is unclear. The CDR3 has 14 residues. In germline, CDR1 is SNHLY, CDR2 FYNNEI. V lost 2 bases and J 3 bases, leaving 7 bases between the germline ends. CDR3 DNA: TGTGCCAGCAGTGAACTCAGGTCTAATGAAAAACTGTTTTTT. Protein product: CASSELRSNEKLFF.

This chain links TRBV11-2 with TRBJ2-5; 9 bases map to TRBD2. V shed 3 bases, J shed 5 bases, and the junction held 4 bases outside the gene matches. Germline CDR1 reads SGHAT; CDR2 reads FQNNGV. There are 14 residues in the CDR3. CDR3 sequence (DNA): TGTGCCAGCAGCTTCAACAGCGGGGGGGAGACCCAGTACTTC. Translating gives CASSFNSGGETQYF.

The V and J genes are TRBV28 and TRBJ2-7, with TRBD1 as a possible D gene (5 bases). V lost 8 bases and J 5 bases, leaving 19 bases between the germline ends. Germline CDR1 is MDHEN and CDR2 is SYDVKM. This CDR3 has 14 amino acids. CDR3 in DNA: TGTGCCAGCCCCCCTAGAGGACACCTCGACGAGCAGTACTTC. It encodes CASPPRGHLDEQYF.